Presented here are 8 T cell receptor beta chains from one specimen sequenced in a study of blood T cell repertoires in COVID-19. Clones were sequenced by immunoSEQ multiplex PCR, and TCRdb holds only the in-frame ones, with some missing. The sample shows roughly 190,000 clones, 90% of them seen only once. Specimen: peripheral blood. These receptors all stem from a man aged 45-65 years with acute or convalescent COVID-19.

CDR3 protein: CASSPLQGGTYNEQFF. In DNA, the CDR3 is TGTGCCAGCTCACCTCTTCAGGGAGGCACCTACAATGAGCAGTTCTTC. The chain uses TRBV18 and TRBJ2-1, with D maybe TRBD2 (6 bases). There are 16 residues in the CDR3. Germline loops: CDR1 KGHSH, CDR2 LQKENI. Deletions cut 3 bases from V and 2 bases from J, with 14 bases between.

The rearrangement links TRBV7-2 to TRBJ2-3; D possibly corresponds to TRBD2 (5 bases). CDR1 and CDR2 from the germline V gene are SGHTA and FQGNSA. The CDR3 totals 12 residues. V gave up 3 bases and J gave up 5 bases, with 6 bases separating them. The CDR3 nucleotides read TGTGCCAGCAGCTTGACTAAAGATACGCAGTATTTT. Protein product: CASSLTKDTQYF.

The J gene is TRBJ1-1, the V gene TRBV7-2; perhaps TRBD1 as D (6 bases). CDR1 is SGHTA and CDR2 is FQGNSA in the germline V gene. V was trimmed by 5 bases and J by 2 bases, leaving 12 bases between them. The CDR3 runs 14 residues. The CDR3 loop is CASSKRDINTEAFF. The CDR3 nucleotides read TGTGCCAGCAGCAAACGGGACATAAACACTGAAGCTTTCTTT.

This clone was seen once. The chain carries TRBV5-1 and TRBJ2-2; 8 nucleotides align to TRBD2. V lost 5 bases and J lost 6; bases outside the gene matches: 3. CDR1 is SGHRS and CDR2 is YFSETQ in the germline V gene. The CDR3 has 13 amino acids. The CDR3 loop reads CASRLTSAGELFF. Written as DNA, the CDR3 is TGCGCCAGCAGGTTGACTAGCGCCGGGGAGCTGTTTTTT.

The chain has TRBV5-5 and TRBJ2-7, with D uncertain. Germline V lookup: CDR1 SGHKS, CDR2 YYEKEE (reference sequence). The germline V and J ends were trimmed by 4 bases and 6 bases, with 17 bases remaining between them. The CDR3 has 14 residues. The DNA for the CDR3 is TGTGCCAGCAGCCTGGACCTACCCCTCCGCGAGCAGTACTTC. Translated: CASSLDLPLREQYF.

The chain uses TRBV7-9 and TRBJ2-3; D possibly corresponds to TRBD1 (6 bases). CDR3 length: 14 amino acids. Germline V CDR1 and CDR2: SEHNR, FQNEAQ (reference sequence). Trimming shortened V by 5 bases and J by 6 bases, and 15 bases separated the two germline ends. The CDR3 nucleotides are TGTGCCAGCAGCCTGACGGTGGGGGCGGATACGCAGTATTTT. As protein: CASSLTVGADTQYF.

The chain carries TRBV27 and TRBJ1-1; TRBD1 might be the D (5 bases). This CDR3 contains 12 residues. V gave up 8 bases and J gave up 7 bases, with 14 bases separating them. Germline V gene sequence: CDR1 MNHEY, CDR2 SMNVEV (reference sequence). The CDR3 protein is CASGFVGGEAFF. The CDR3 nucleotides are TGTGCCAGCGGCTTCGTGGGGGGTGAAGCTTTCTTT.

This chain joins TRBV27 and TRBJ2-1; 7 bases map to TRBD1. Germline V lookup: CDR1 MNHEY, CDR2 SMNVEV (reference sequence). The CDR3 is made up of 17 amino acids. Trimming took 6 bases from V and 4 from J; bases not matched to a gene: 15. The CDR3 here is CASRGYRQGSKYNEQFF. CDR3 DNA sequence: TGTGCCAGCAGGGGCTACCGACAGGGAAGTAAATACAATGAGCAGTTCTTC.